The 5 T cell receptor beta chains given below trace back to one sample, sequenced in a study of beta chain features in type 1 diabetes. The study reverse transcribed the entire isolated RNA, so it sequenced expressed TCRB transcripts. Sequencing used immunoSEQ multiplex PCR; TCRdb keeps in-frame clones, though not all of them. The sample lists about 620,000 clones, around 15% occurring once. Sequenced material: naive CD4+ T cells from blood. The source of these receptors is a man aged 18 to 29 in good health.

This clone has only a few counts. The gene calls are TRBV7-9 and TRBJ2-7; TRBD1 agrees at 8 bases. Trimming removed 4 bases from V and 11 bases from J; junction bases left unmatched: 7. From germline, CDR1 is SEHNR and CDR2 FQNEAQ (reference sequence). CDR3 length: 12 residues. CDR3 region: CASSSGQGFEYF. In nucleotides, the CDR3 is TGTGCCAGCAGCTCTGGACAGGGCTTTGAGTACTTC.

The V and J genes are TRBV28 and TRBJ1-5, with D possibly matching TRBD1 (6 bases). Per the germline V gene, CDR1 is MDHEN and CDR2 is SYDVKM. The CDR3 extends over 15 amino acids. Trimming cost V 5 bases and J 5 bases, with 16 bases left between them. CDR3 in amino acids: CASSRGTGGDQPQHF. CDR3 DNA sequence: TGTGCCAGCAGTCGGGGGACCGGGGGCGATCAGCCCCAGCATTTT.

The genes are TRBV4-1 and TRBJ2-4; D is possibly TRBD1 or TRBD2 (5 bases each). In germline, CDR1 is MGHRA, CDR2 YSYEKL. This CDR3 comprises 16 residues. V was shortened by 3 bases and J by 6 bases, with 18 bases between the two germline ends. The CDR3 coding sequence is TGCGCCAGCAGCCAGCCTTTGGGGGAGTCGGGAAACATTCAGTACTTC. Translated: CASSQPLGESGNIQYF.

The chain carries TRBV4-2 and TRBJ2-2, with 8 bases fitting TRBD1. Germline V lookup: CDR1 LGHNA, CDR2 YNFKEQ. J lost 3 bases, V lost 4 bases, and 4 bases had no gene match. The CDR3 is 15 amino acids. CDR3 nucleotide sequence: TGTGCCAGCAGCCCGACAGGGGTTGACACCGGGGAGCTGTTTTTT. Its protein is CASSPTGVDTGELFF.

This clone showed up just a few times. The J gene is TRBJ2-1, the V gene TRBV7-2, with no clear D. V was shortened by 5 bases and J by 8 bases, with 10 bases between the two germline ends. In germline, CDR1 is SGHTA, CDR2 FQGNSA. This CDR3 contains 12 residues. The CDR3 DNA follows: TGTGCCAGCAGCCCAGAGAGCCATGAGCAGTTCTTC. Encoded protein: CASSPESHEQFF.